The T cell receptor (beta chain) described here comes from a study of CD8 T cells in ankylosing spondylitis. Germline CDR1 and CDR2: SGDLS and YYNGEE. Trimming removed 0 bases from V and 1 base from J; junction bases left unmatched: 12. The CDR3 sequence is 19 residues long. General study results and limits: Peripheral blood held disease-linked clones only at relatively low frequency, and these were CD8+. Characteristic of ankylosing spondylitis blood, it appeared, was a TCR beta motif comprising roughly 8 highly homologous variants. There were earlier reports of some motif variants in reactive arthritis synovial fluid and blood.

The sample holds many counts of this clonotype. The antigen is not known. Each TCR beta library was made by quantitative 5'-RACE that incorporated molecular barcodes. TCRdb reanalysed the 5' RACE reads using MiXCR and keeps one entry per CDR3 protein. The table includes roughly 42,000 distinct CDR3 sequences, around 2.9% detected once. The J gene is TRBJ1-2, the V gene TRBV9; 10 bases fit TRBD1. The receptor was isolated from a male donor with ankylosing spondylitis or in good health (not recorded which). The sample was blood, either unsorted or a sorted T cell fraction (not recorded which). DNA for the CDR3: TGTGCCAGCAGCGTAGGGAATCCGGGACAGGGGTCTTTTAACTATGGCTACACCTTC. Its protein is CASSVGNPGQGSFNYGYTF.